These 13 T cell receptor beta chains were sequenced from one sample in a study of chemoradiotherapy in HPV16-positive cancers. Some clones are missing from TCRdb's copy, which holds only in-frame ones; the method was immunoSEQ multiplex PCR. This table has 9,500 to 15,000 clones, roughly 90% appearing once. Source: blood, taken from a patient who underwent chemoradiotherapy. The receptors were sampled from a human donor with HPV-associated anogenital cancer.

This clone has just one count. This sequence joins TRBV7-2 and TRBJ2-6; a possible D gene is TRBD2 (5 bases). Germline CDR1 reads SGHTA; CDR2 reads FQGNSA. The CDR3 runs to 15 residues. Trimming stripped 2 bases from V and 1 base from J, with 6 bases between. CDR3 DNA sequence: TGTGCCAGCAGCTTAACGGGGTCTGGGGCCAACGTCCTGACTTTC. It yields the protein CASSLTGSGANVLTF.

This clone occurred once. The rearrangement links TRBV30 to TRBJ1-1; D is unresolved. The germline V gene has CDR1 GTSNPN and CDR2 SVGIG (reference sequence). Trimming cost V 1 base and J 0 bases, with 9 bases left between them. CDR3 size: 14 residues. This CDR3 reads CAWSGENMNTEAFF. In DNA, the CDR3 is TGTGCCTGGAGTGGAGAGAACATGAACACTGAAGCTTTCTTT.

This chain links TRBV5-6 with TRBJ2-2; D is unresolved. The CDR3 is 15 amino acids. Deletions cut 5 bases from V and 3 bases from J, with 14 bases between. Germline V gene sequence: CDR1 SGHDT, CDR2 YYEEEE. CDR3 protein: CASSPGPRDTGELFF. CDR3 in DNA: TGTGCCAGCAGTCCCGGGCCCCGGGACACCGGGGAGCTGTTTTTT. Full variable domain (outside the CDR3, taken from reference TRBV5-6 and TRBJ2-2): DAGVTQSPTHLIKTRGQQVTLRCSPKSGHDTVSWYQQALGQGPQFIFQYYEEEERQRGNFPDRFSGHQFPNYSSELNVNALLLGDSALYLCASSPGPRDTGELFFGEGSRLTVL.

V gene TRBV2 combines with J gene TRBJ1-2; D call uncertain. V lost 6 bases to trimming and J lost 0 bases, with 14 bases between them. Germline V lookup: CDR1 SNHLY, CDR2 FYNNEI. The CDR3 sequence is 15 residues long. The CDR3 bases are TGTGCCAGCAGGGGAGGTAGAATACCTAACTATGGCTACACCTTC. It yields the protein CASRGGRIPNYGYTF.

This chain links TRBV15 with TRBJ1-4, with TRBD1 matching 7 bases. CDR3 length: 17 amino acids. The germline CDR1 and CDR2 sequences are LNHNV and YYDKDF (reference sequence). Germline trimming cut 0 bases from V and 5 bases from J; bases unmatched to any gene: 9. The CDR3 bases are TGTGCCACCAGCAGAGATCCCCGGAGGGGGCACAATGAAAAACTGTTTTTT. This codes for CATSRDPRRGHNEKLFF.

The chain uses TRBV7-9 and TRBJ2-7; 9 nucleotides match TRBD1. CDR3 length: 17 amino acids. The germline V gene encodes CDR1 SEHNR and CDR2 FQNEAQ (reference sequence). The ends lost 6 bases at V and 6 bases at J; junction bases unmatched: 18. As DNA, the CDR3 is TGTGCCAGCAGTTACATGGGGGGGGACAGGGCCCAGCGCGAGCAGTACTTC. Translated: CASSYMGGDRAQREQYF.

V and J are TRBV15 and TRBJ1-2, with 9 nucleotides matching TRBD1. The CDR3 extends over 15 amino acids. Losses at the gene ends were 2 bases for V and 8 bases for J; bases not matched to a gene: 9. Germline V lookup: CDR1 LNHNV, CDR2 YYDKDF (reference sequence). The CDR3 DNA reads as TGTGCCACCAGCAGATCGGCGGGGACAGGGCGAGGCTACACCTTC. It translates to CATSRSAGTGRGYTF.

The rearrangement uses TRBV4-2 and TRBJ1-6, with TRBD1 matching over 9 bases. Trimming cost V 5 bases and J 9 bases; bases outside gene matches: 8. This CDR3 contains 15 residues. CDR1 and CDR2 (germline): LGHNA, YNFKEQ. For the CDR3, the DNA is TGTGCCAGCAGCGGTAAGGGGACAGGGTCTTCACCCCTCCACTTT. This codes for CASSGKGTGSSPLHF.

The chain carries TRBV7-2 and TRBJ1-2; the D gene is possibly TRBD1 (6 bases). CDR1 SGHTA and CDR2 FQGNSA come from the germline V gene. This CDR3 region has 16 residues. Trimming pared 1 base from V and 0 bases from J, leaving 12 bases between. In DNA, the CDR3 is TGTGCCAGCAGCTTAGGCGGACAGACGTCTAACTATGGCTACACCTTC. It encodes CASSLGGQTSNYGYTF.

The chain uses TRBV4-1 and TRBJ1-3; D gene unclear. V lost 4 bases, J lost 0 bases, and 4 bases lay in between. The CDR3 length is 13 residues. The germline V gene encodes CDR1 MGHRA and CDR2 YSYEKL. The CDR3 protein is CASSPISGNTIYF. The CDR3 DNA reads TGCGCCAGCAGCCCGATCTCTGGAAACACCATATATTTT.

The chain recombines TRBV9 with TRBJ1-1; D is ambiguous. Germline assignment: CDR1 SGDLS and CDR2 YYNGEE. V was trimmed by 0 bases and J by 5 bases, leaving 8 bases between them. The CDR3 runs 13 residues. The CDR3 sequence: CASSVEVGTEAFF. In nucleotides, the CDR3 is TGTGCCAGCAGCGTAGAGGTAGGGACTGAAGCTTTCTTT.

This chain connects TRBV11-2 to TRBJ1-5, with D possibly matching TRBD1 (6 bases). Per the germline V gene, CDR1 is SGHAT and CDR2 is FQNNGV. V was trimmed by 3 bases and J by 3 bases, leaving 9 bases between them. The CDR3 runs to 14 residues. CDR3 nucleotides: TGTGCCAGCAGCTTGACAGGAGCCAATCAGCCCCAGCATTTT. Amino acids: CASSLTGANQPQHF. Variable domain in full (rest from reference TRBV11-2 and TRBJ1-5): EAGVAQSPRYKIIEKRQSVAFWCNPISGHATLYWYQQILGQGPKLLIQFQNNGVVDDSQLPKDRFSAERLKGVDSTLKIQPAKLEDSAVYLCASSLTGANQPQHFGDGTRLSIL.

The gene calls are TRBV5-4 and TRBJ2-3, with TRBD2 as a possible D gene (7 bases). Germline V gene sequence: CDR1 SGHNT, CDR2 YYREEE (reference sequence). Trimming removed 2 bases from V and 2 bases from J, with 15 bases in between. CDR3 length: 16 residues. CDR3 bases: TGTGCCAGCAGCTTCGGTGGGGGGGCCCACACAGATACGCAGTATTTT. Encoded protein: CASSFGGGAHTDTQYF.